This T cell receptor (beta chain) was profiled in a study of blood T cell repertoires in COVID-19. Turning to the study itself: The United States, Italy and Spain provided the acute and convalescent COVID-19 samples. Sample material is recorded as cDNA or gDNA derived from T cells, B-cell-depleted T cells, or PBMCs.

The CDR3 is 18 amino acids. Germline CDR1 SGHVS, CDR2 FQNEAQ. Trimming took 5 bases from V and 0 from J, leaving 20 bases between them. The method was immunoSEQ multiplex PCR; TCRdb's version includes in-frame clones alone and lacks a portion of them. This sample yields approximately 150,000 clones, of which roughly four fifths are seen a single time; around 19% belongs to the top ten. The sequencing sample was made of peripheral blood. The sequence came from a woman older than 75 with acute or convalescent COVID-19. The chain combines TRBV7-8 with TRBJ2-1; TRBD2 might be the D (5 bases). The CDR3 here is CASSTHYGSRRSYNEQFF. CDR3 bases: TGTGCCAGCAGCACCCACTATGGGAGCCGCCGCTCCTACAATGAGCAGTTCTTC.